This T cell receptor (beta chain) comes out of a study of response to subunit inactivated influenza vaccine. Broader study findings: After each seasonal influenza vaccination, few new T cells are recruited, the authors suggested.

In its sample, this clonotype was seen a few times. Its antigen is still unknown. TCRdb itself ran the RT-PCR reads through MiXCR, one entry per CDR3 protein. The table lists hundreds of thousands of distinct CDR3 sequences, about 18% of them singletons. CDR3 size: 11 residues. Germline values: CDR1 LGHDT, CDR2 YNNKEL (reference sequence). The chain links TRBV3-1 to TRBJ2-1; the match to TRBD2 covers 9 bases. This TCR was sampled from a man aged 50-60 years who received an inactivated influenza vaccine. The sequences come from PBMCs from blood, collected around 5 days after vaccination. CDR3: CAAGGINEQFF. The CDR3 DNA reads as TGTGCTGCGGGGGGGATCAATGAGCAGTTCTTC.